This T cell receptor beta chain was sequenced in a study of OX40 agonist ivuxolimab in advanced cancers. Findings and limits, study-wide: Averaged across samples, CD8+ T cells carried more expanded clones than CD4+ did.

Germline values: CDR1 MNHEY, CDR2 SVGAGI. This CDR3 has 13 residues. Trimming pared 8 bases from V and 6 bases from J, leaving 14 bases between. Clones were sequenced by immunoSEQ multiplex PCR, and TCRdb holds only the in-frame ones, with some missing. This table has 35,000 to 55,000 clones, about 80% appearing once. This clone was counted between two and nine times. Its antigen is undetermined. The TCR sequence derives from an adult with an advanced solid tumor such as melanoma, head and neck, liver or kidney cancer. Source: CD4+ or CD8+ T cells sorted from blood, taken in a trial of the OX40 agonist ivuxolimab. V is TRBV6-5 and J is TRBJ1-5; D perhaps matches TRBD1 (6 bases). CDR3 sequence: CASRGGLSQPQHF. The DNA for the CDR3 is TGTGCCAGCCGGGGGGGGCTGAGTCAGCCCCAGCATTTT.